A single sample gave rise to the 19 T cell receptor beta chains below, sequenced in a study of blood T cell repertoires in COVID-19. Libraries were prepared by immunoSEQ multiplex PCR; TCRdb keeps only in-frame clonotypes and omits some of them. Of 90,000 to 150,000 clones in the sample, around 90% were seen once. Sequencing used peripheral blood. Receptor source: a human donor in a cohort sampled during active COVID-19.

The rearrangement joins TRBV18 to TRBJ2-2, with D unresolved. Germline lookup yields CDR1 KGHSH and CDR2 LQKENI. There are 13 residues in the CDR3. V shed 2 bases and J shed 6 bases, with 7 bases lying between them. The CDR3 reads CASSPIGSGELFF. CDR3 in DNA: TGTGCCAGCTCACCAATTGGCTCCGGGGAGCTGTTTTTT.

The CDR3 nucleotides are TGTGCCAGTAGTATTTACGGGACTAGCGGGGCAACCTACTACGAGCAGTACTTC. This codes for CASSIYGTSGATYYEQYF. The chain recombines TRBV19 with TRBJ2-7; 13 bases agree with TRBD2. The CDR3 length is 18 residues. J lost 3 bases, V lost 3 bases, and 11 bases had no gene match. Germline V gives CDR1 LNHDA, CDR2 SQIVND (reference sequence).

This clone appeared many times. The J gene is TRBJ1-5, the V gene TRBV5-8; TRBD1 might be the D (6 bases). V lost 1 base and J 0 bases, leaving 8 bases between the germline ends. The germline V gene encodes CDR1 SGHTS and CDR2 YDEGEE. CDR3 size: 15 residues. DNA for the CDR3: TGTGCCAGCAGCTTGAGGGGGACTAGCAATCAGCCCCAGCATTTT. Translated, it gives CASSLRGTSNQPQHF.

The V gene is TRBV27, the J gene TRBJ2-7; 11 bases match TRBD2. The CDR3 is 20 amino acids. Germline values: CDR1 MNHEY, CDR2 SMNVEV (reference sequence). The V gene end was trimmed by 1 base and the J gene end by 4 bases; junction bases not matched to a gene: 18. The CDR3 nucleotides read TGTGCCAGCAGTTTATACAAACAGAGAGGGTCGACTAGCGGGAAATACGAGCAGTACTTC. It is translated as CASSLYKQRGSTSGKYEQYF.

V is TRBV28 and J is TRBJ2-2; D uncertain. The germline gives CDR1 MDHEN, CDR2 SYDVKM. This CDR3 is 18 amino acids long. The V end lost 3 bases, the J end lost 1 base, and 18 bases lay between the germline ends. The CDR3 nucleotides read TGTGCCAGCAGTTTCCACAGTTATCAGCCCGGGAACACCGGGGAGCTGTTTTTT. Encoded protein: CASSFHSYQPGNTGELFF.

The chain employs TRBV19 and TRBJ1-5; D gene uncertain. The germline gives CDR1 LNHDA, CDR2 SQIVND (reference sequence). V lost 10 bases to trimming and J lost 7 bases, with 17 bases between them. The CDR3 covers 13 residues. The CDR3 protein is CAISGDRDQPQHF. The CDR3 DNA follows: TGTGCCATCAGCGGAGACCGAGACCAGCCCCAGCATTTT.

The chain recombines TRBV19 with TRBJ2-5, with a weak D call TRBD2 (7 bases). The germline V gene encodes CDR1 LNHDA and CDR2 SQIVND (reference sequence). This CDR3 comprises 15 residues. V dropped 3 bases and J dropped 2 bases, with 13 bases sitting between them. The CDR3 DNA is TGTGCCAGTAGTATTACCAAGGGGGGGCAAGAGACCCAGTACTTC. Its protein product is CASSITKGGQETQYF.

This clone was observed a few times. The chain links TRBV7-3 to TRBJ2-1; D not resolved. This CDR3 contains 13 residues. Germline CDR1 is SGHTA and CDR2 is FQGTGA. The V end lost 4 bases, the J end lost 10 bases, and 14 bases lay between the germline ends. CDR3 in amino acids: CASSSLEVGEQFF. Written as DNA, the CDR3 is TGTGCCAGCAGCTCCCTAGAGGTTGGGGAGCAGTTCTTC.

In its sample, this clone was seen a few times. CDR3 in DNA: TGTGCCAGCAGTGGAGTGCGCGGTTCACCCCTCCACTTT. Translated: CASSGVRGSPLHF. The rearrangement uses TRBV25-1 and TRBJ1-6, with D unclear. Germline V gene sequence: CDR1 MGHDK, CDR2 SYGVNS. V was shortened by 4 bases and J by 9 bases, with 10 bases between the two germline ends. The CDR3 loop spans 13 amino acids. The full variable domain, its missing parts supplied by reference TRBV25-1 and TRBJ1-6, is EADIYQTPRYLVIGTGKKITLECSQTMGHDKMYWYQQDPGMELHLIHYSYGVNSTEKGDLSSESTVSRIRTEHFPLTLESARPSHTSQYLCASSGVRGSPLHFGNGTRLTVT.

The rearrangement uses TRBV14 and TRBJ2-5; 11 nucleotides align to TRBD1. Germline V gives CDR1 SGHDN, CDR2 FVKESK. Unmatched junction bases numbered 4, after V lost 5 bases and J lost 5 bases. The CDR3 has 14 amino acids. For the CDR3, the DNA is TGTGCCAGCAGCGCGGACAGGGGGCCGGAGACCCAGTACTTC. Translated: CASSADRGPETQYF.

The chain is built from TRBV10-2 and TRBJ2-5; weak D call: TRBD2 (5 bases). The CDR3 has 16 amino acids. Germline V gives CDR1 WSHSY, CDR2 SAAADI. The germline V and J ends were trimmed by 0 bases and 4 bases, with 15 bases remaining between them. The CDR3 nucleotides are TGCGCCAGCAGTGAGTCGAAGTTCCCGGGAAGAGAGACCCAGTACTTC. Its protein product is CASSESKFPGRETQYF.

The V call is TRBV28, the J call TRBJ1-4; tentative D call: TRBD1 (6 bases). V lost 10 bases and J lost 0, with 15 bases in between. The CDR3 is 15 residues long. Per the germline V gene, CDR1 is MDHEN and CDR2 is SYDVKM. CDR3 coding DNA: TGTGCCACTTCGCGGGGGGCTGCAACTAATGAAAAACTGTTTTTT. Amino acid sequence: CATSRGAATNEKLFF.

CDR3 protein: CASSLVSAGGETQYF. As DNA, the CDR3 is TGCGCCAGCAGCTTGGTATCAGCGGGGGGGGAGACCCAGTACTTC. The chain is built from TRBV5-1 and TRBJ2-5, with 10 bases lining up with TRBD2. CDR1 is SGHRS and CDR2 is YFSETQ in the germline V gene. Trimming removed 0 bases from V and 5 bases from J; junction bases left unmatched: 4. The CDR3 totals 15 residues. Looking up the rest from reference TRBV5-1 and TRBJ2-5 gives the full variable domain: KAGVTQTPRYLIKTRGQQVTLSCSPISGHRSVSWYQQTPGQGLQFLFEYFSETQRNKGNFPGRFSGRQFSNSRSEMNVSTLELGDSALYLCASSLVSAGGETQYFGPGTRLLVL.

This chain joins TRBV10-3 and TRBJ2-1; the match to TRBD2 covers 9 bases. Germline trimming cut 7 bases from V and 2 bases from J; bases unmatched to any gene: 9. Germline V gene sequence: CDR1 ENHRY, CDR2 SYGVKD. CDR3 length: 16 amino acids. For the CDR3, the DNA is TGTGCCATCACCCCGGGACTAGCTTCGCCCTACAATGAGCAGTTCTTC. Its protein is CAITPGLASPYNEQFF.

The gene calls are TRBV27 and TRBJ2-1, with D perhaps TRBD1 (6 bases). V was pared by 7 bases and J by 5 bases, with 18 bases between. Germline CDR1 and CDR2: MNHEY and SMNVEV (reference sequence). The CDR3 totals 15 residues. The CDR3 protein is CASTQVRGQHNEQFF. In nucleotides, the CDR3 is TGTGCCAGCACCCAAGTCAGGGGACAACACAATGAGCAGTTCTTC.

The rearrangement links TRBV5-1 to TRBJ2-5, with 11 bases lining up with TRBD2. Per the germline V gene, CDR1 is SGHRS and CDR2 is YFSETQ. The CDR3 is 14 amino acids. Trimming at V came to 7 bases and at J to 2 bases, leaving 4 bases not matched to a gene. The CDR3 region has the DNA TGCGCCAGCGGTTCTAGCGGGAGGCAAGAGACCCAGTACTTC. This encodes CASGSSGRQETQYF.

V gene TRBV29-1 combines with J gene TRBJ2-1, with TRBD2 matching over 10 bases. This CDR3 contains 13 residues. CDR1 is SQVTM, CDR2 ANQGSEA, per germline. V lost 5 bases to trimming and J lost 7 bases; unmatched junction nucleotides: 5. CDR3 protein: CSVKGLALNEQFF. The CDR3 DNA reads TGCAGCGTTAAGGGACTAGCGTTAAATGAGCAGTTCTTC.

The rearrangement links TRBV19 to TRBJ2-3; 7 bases match TRBD1. The V segment lost 4 bases and the J segment 4 bases; nucleotides outside the gene matches: 5. The CDR3 contains 14 residues. Germline V gene sequence: CDR1 LNHDA, CDR2 SQIVND (reference sequence). CDR3: CASSNDRAADTQYF. The CDR3 nucleotides read TGTGCCAGTAGTAACGACAGGGCAGCAGATACGCAGTATTTT.

The rearrangement joins TRBV19 to TRBJ1-1; 7 nucleotides align to TRBD1. CDR1 is LNHDA, CDR2 SQIVND, per germline (reference sequence). This CDR3 has 16 residues. V dropped 7 bases and J dropped 0; count of bases not matched to a gene: 11. CDR3 coding DNA: TGTGCCAGTATCCCTCAGGGTCAGGGGGTGAACACTGAAGCTTTCTTT. Amino acid sequence: CASIPQGQGVNTEAFF.